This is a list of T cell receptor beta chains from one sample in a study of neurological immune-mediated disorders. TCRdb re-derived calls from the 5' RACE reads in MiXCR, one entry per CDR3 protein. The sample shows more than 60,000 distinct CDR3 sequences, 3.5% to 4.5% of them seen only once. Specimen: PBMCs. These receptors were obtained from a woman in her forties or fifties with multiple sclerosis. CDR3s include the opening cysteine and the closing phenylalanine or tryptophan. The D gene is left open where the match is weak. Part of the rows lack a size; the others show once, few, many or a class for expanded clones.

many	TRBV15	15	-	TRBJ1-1	TGTGCCACCAGCAGGAGTTGGGGGCTTGGCACTGAAGCTTTCTTT	CATSRSWGLGTEAFF
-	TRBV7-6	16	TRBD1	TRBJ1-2	TGTGCCAGCAGCTTAACCCCGTCGACAGGGATAGGTGGCTACACCTTC	CASSLTPSTGIGGYTF
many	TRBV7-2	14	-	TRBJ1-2	TGTGCCAGCAGCGTACTACGGGACCCCTATGGCTACACCTTC	CASSVLRDPYGYTF
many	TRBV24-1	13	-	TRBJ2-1	TGTGCCACCAGTGATCCAGGGGGGAATGAGCAGTTCTTC	CATSDPGGNEQFF
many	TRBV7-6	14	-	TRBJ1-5	TGTGCCAGCAGCTGGGGACGGCACAATCAGCCCCAGCATTTT	CASSWGRHNQPQHF
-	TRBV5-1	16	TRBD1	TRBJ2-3	TGCGCCAGCAGCTTGGACGGCAGGGGGAAGACAGATACGCAGTATTTT	CASSLDGRGKTDTQYF
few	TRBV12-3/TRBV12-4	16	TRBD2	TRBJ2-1	TGTGCCAGCAGGAGAGAACTAGCGGGTCGGTACAATAAGCAGTTCTTC	CASRRELAGRYNKQFF
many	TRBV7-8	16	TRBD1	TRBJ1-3	TGTGCCAGCAGCTCGGGGGGACAGGGGTCTGGAAACACCATATATTTT	CASSSGGQGSGNTIYF
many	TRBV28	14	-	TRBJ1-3	TGTGCCAGCCTTCAGGGACCCTCTGGAAACACCATATATTTT	CASLQGPSGNTIYF
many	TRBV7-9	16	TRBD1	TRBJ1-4	TGTGCCAGCAGCTTAATATTGCGACAGGGGTTGGAAAAACTGTTTTTT	CASSLILRQGLEKLFF
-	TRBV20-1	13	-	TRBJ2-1	TGCAGTGCTATGACCGGGACTTACAATGAGCAGTTCTTC	CSAMTGTYNEQFF
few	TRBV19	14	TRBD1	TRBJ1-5	TGTGCCAGTAGTGTAACAGGGGTGAATCAGCCCCAGCATTTT	CASSVTGVNQPQHF
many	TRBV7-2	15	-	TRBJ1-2	TGTGCCAGCAGCTCAGGACAGACAGGAAACTATGGCTACACCTTC	CASSSGQTGNYGYTF
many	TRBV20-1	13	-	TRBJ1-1	TGCAGTGCGTTGGGAAGGGGGAACACTGAAGCTTTCTTT	CSALGRGNTEAFF
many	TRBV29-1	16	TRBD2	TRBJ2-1	TGCAGCGTTGAACCGACTAGCGGGAGAGGTATCAATGAGCAGTTCTTC	CSVEPTSGRGINEQFF
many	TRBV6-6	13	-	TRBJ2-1	TGTGCCAGCAGTTACTCTAGACTAAATGAGCAGTTCTTC	CASSYSRLNEQFF
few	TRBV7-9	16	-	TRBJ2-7	TGTGCCAGCAGCTCATCGGGGGTGGACGGTGCCTACGAGCAGTACTTC	CASSSSGVDGAYEQYF
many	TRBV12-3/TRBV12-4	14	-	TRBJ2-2	TGTGCCAGCAGTTTAGAGGGGTATACCGGGGAGCTGTTTTTT	CASSLEGYTGELFF
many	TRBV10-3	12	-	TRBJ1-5	TGTGCCATCAGACAGCCCAATCAGCCCCAGCATTTT	CAIRQPNQPQHF
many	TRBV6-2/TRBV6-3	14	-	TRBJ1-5	TGTGCCAGCAGTTACCAGAATAGCAATCAGCCCCAGCATTTT	CASSYQNSNQPQHF
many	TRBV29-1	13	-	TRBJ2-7	TGCAGCGTTAGTCGGACAGAGAACTACGAGCAGTACTTC	CSVSRTENYEQYF
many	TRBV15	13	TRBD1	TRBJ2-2	TGTGCCACCAGCAGGCAGGGGGCCGGGGAGCTGTTTTTT	CATSRQGAGELFF
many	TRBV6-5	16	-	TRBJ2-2	TGTGCCAGCAGTTACCCCCACGGCGCGAACACCGGGGAGCTGTTTTTT	CASSYPHGANTGELFF
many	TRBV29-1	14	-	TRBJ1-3	TGCAGCGTTAAGACCGACCGCTCTGGAAACACCATATATTTT	CSVKTDRSGNTIYF
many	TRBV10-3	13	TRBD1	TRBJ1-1	TGTGCCATCAGTGCCGAACCAGGGGGTAAAGCTTTCTTT	CAISAEPGGKAFF